This entry describes one T cell receptor beta chain. The participants were between roughly 18 and 90 years old and came from roughly 24 US areas. CDR1 is SGHAT and CDR2 is FQNNGV in the germline V gene. This CDR3 is 14 amino acids long. The junction had 0 bases not matched to a gene; V was cut back by 2 bases and J by 4 bases. This entry comes from a study of blood T cell repertoires in COVID-19. Repertoires were generated with immunoSEQ multiplex PCR, while TCRdb's copy carries only in-frame clones and drops some. The data contain about 400,000 clones, 80% to 90% of them singletons. Sample: PBMCs or T cells enriched from blood (not recorded which). V and J are TRBV11-2 and TRBJ2-5, with 11 bases identical to TRBD2. The receptor comes from a man between 40 and 49 years old in a cohort exposed to, infected with or recovered from COVID-19 (not recorded which). CDR3: CASSLLAGGETQYF. The CDR3 bases are TGTGCCAGCAGCTTACTAGCGGGAGGAGAGACCCAGTACTTC.